Listed here are 20 T cell receptor beta chains from one sample, sequenced in a study of technical replicates of blood from a handful of donors. Measured with immunoSEQ multiplex PCR; TCRdb has only the in-frame clones, and not every one. The sample has approximately 81,000 clones; approximately 96% are singletons. Sequenced input: T cells isolated from PBMCs. The receptors stem from a human donor in good health.

V gene TRBV2 combines with J gene TRBJ2-7; weak D call: TRBD2 (6 bases). The CDR3 contains 12 residues. The V gene's germline CDR1 is SNHLY and CDR2 FYNNEI. V shed 5 bases and J shed 3 bases, with 8 bases lying between them. The CDR3 region has the DNA TGTGCCAGCAGTCCGGGACTCTACGAGCAGTACTTC. Amino acid sequence: CASSPGLYEQYF.

The rearrangement uses TRBV7-6 and TRBJ2-3, with D uncertain. The CDR3 totals 14 residues. V was shortened by 1 base and J by 2 bases, with 7 bases between the two germline ends. The germline V gene encodes CDR1 SGHVS and CDR2 FNYEAQ. The CDR3 nucleotides read TGTGCCAGCAGCTTAGTTTTATCCACAGATACGCAGTATTTT. Its protein product is CASSLVLSTDTQYF. Drawing the rest from reference TRBV7-6 and TRBJ2-3, the complete variable domain is GAGVSQSPRYKVTKRGQDVALRCDPISGHVSLYWYRQALGQGPEFLTYFNYEAQQDKSGLPNDRFSAERPEGSISTLTIQRTEQRDSAMYRCASSLVLSTDTQYFGPGTRLTVL.

The chain is built from TRBV7-9 and TRBJ1-2; tentative D call: TRBD1 (6 bases). CDR3 length: 14 residues. Trimming removed 5 bases from V and 4 bases from J, with 14 bases in between. Germline assignment: CDR1 SEHNR and CDR2 FQNEAQ (reference sequence). CDR3 DNA: TGTGCCAGCAGCGAAATCAGGGGAAGCTATGGCTACACCTTC. This gives the protein CASSEIRGSYGYTF.

The genes are TRBV7-9 and TRBJ2-7, with TRBD2 identical over 8 bases. Per the germline V gene, CDR1 is SEHNR and CDR2 is FQNEAQ (reference sequence). This CDR3 has 16 amino acids. V dropped 1 base and J dropped 5; count of bases not matched to a gene: 10. CDR3 nucleotides: TGTGCCAGCAGCTTAGATCCGGGAGGGTTAAACCACGAGCAGTACTTC. Its translation is CASSLDPGGLNHEQYF.

The V gene is TRBV6-5, the J gene TRBJ2-3, with 13 positions matching TRBD2. The trim removed 5 bases at V and 7 bases at J, leaving 6 bases unmatched. Germline V gene lookup returns CDR1 MNHEY and CDR2 SVGAGI. CDR3 length: 15 amino acids. CDR3 loop: CASSPRTSGSYTQYF. In DNA form, the CDR3 reads TGTGCCAGCAGTCCCCGGACTAGCGGGAGTTATACGCAGTATTTT.

This sequence joins TRBV6-5 and TRBJ1-1; 7 nucleotides align to TRBD1. The CDR3 length is 15 residues. The V segment lost 7 bases and the J segment 0 bases; nucleotides outside the gene matches: 8. Germline V gives CDR1 MNHEY, CDR2 SVGAGI. For the CDR3, the DNA is TGTGCCAGCACCAGGACAGGCTTGATGAACACTGAAGCTTTCTTT. It specifies CASTRTGLMNTEAFF.

The chain links TRBV6-1 to TRBJ2-7, with a weak D call TRBD2 (6 bases). The CDR3 is 14 residues long. In germline, CDR1 is MNHNS, CDR2 SASEGT. V was trimmed by 6 bases and J by 0 bases, leaving 12 bases between them. CDR3 in amino acids: CASRSGTSSYEQYF. CDR3 nucleotide sequence: TGTGCCAGCAGATCCGGGACTTCCTCCTACGAGCAGTACTTC.

The CDR3 nucleotides are TGTGCCAGCAGCGGATACAGGGGGGTGAGGGAGCAGTACTTC. Translating it yields CASSGYRGVREQYF. V is TRBV9 and J is TRBJ2-7; 8 bases agree with TRBD1. Germline trimming cut 3 bases from V and 7 bases from J; bases unmatched to any gene: 9. This CDR3 has 14 residues. Per the germline V gene, CDR1 is SGDLS and CDR2 is YYNGEE.

The gene calls are TRBV19 and TRBJ2-7, with 11 bases matching TRBD2. The J segment lost 5 bases and the V segment lost 6 bases, leaving 6 bases of the junction unmatched. The CDR3 is 14 residues long. Germline CDR1 is LNHDA and CDR2 is SQIVND (reference sequence). The CDR3 DNA follows: TGTGCCAGTAGATCGACTAGCGGGATCGACGAGCAGTACTTC. Translation gives CASRSTSGIDEQYF.

This chain joins TRBV10-3 and TRBJ1-2, with a tentative D call TRBD1 (6 bases). The CDR3 covers 13 residues. V gave up 4 bases and J gave up 4 bases, with 10 bases separating them. Germline lookup yields CDR1 ENHRY and CDR2 SYGVKD. The DNA for the CDR3 is TGTGCCATCAGTGGTACAGGGACCTATGGCTACACCTTC. Amino acids: CAISGTGTYGYTF.

The chain carries TRBV20-1 and TRBJ2-3; D uncertain. V lost 7 bases, J lost 5 bases, and 4 bases lay in between. The germline V gene has CDR1 DFQATT and CDR2 SNEGSKA (reference sequence). The CDR3 has 9 amino acids. The chain's CDR3 is CSVGDTQYF. In nucleotides, the CDR3 is TGCAGTGTCGGAGATACGCAGTATTTT.

The chain carries TRBV7-6 and TRBJ1-5; no firm D call. Trimming pared 0 bases from V and 7 bases from J, leaving 16 bases between. The germline CDR1 and CDR2 sequences are SGHVS and FNYEAQ. The CDR3 is 16 amino acids. CDR3 sequence reads: CASSLAERGGSQPQHF. The CDR3 DNA follows: TGTGCCAGCAGCTTAGCGGAACGGGGAGGATCACAGCCCCAGCATTTT.

The chain is built from TRBV7-9 and TRBJ1-3, with D maybe TRBD1 (5 bases). Trimming took 5 bases from V and 0 from J, leaving 14 bases between them. The CDR3 runs to 16 residues. The germline V gene has CDR1 SEHNR and CDR2 FQNEAQ (reference sequence). The CDR3 DNA reads TGTGCCAGCAGCGCAGCCCAAACAGGCTCTGGAAACACCATATATTTT. Translation gives CASSAAQTGSGNTIYF.

The chain uses TRBV28 and TRBJ1-1, with no clear D. The V end was cut by 2 bases, the J end by 4 bases, with 5 bases between. The germline V gene encodes CDR1 MDHEN and CDR2 SYDVKM. The CDR3 is made up of 12 amino acids. CDR3 coding DNA: TGTGCCAGCAGTTTAGCGCGCACTGAAGCTTTCTTT. Its translation: CASSLARTEAFF.

The chain uses TRBV2 and TRBJ2-1; 9 bases match TRBD1. Germline assignment: CDR1 SNHLY and CDR2 FYNNEI. There are 17 residues in the CDR3. V shed 5 bases and J 3 bases; nucleotides not matched to a gene: 11. The CDR3 DNA sequence: TGTGCCAGCAGTCTTCTAAGGACAGGGGCCCACTACAATGAGCAGTTCTTC. Amino acid sequence: CASSLLRTGAHYNEQFF. Filled out from reference TRBV2 and TRBJ2-1, the complete variable domain reads EPEVTQTPSHQVTQMGQEVILRCVPISNHLYFYWYRQILGQKVEFLVSFYNNEISEKSEIFDDQFSVERPDGSNFTLKIRSTKLEDSAMYFCASSLLRTGAHYNEQFFGPGTRLTVL.

This rearrangement joins TRBV7-2 to TRBJ2-7; 9 nucleotides line up with TRBD2. CDR1 and CDR2 from the germline V gene are SGHTA and FQGNSA. This CDR3 has 17 amino acids. V shed 5 bases, J shed 0 bases, and the junction held 11 bases outside the gene matches. In DNA, the CDR3 is TGTGCCAGCAGCCTAAGTAGAGCGGGAGGTAACTCCTACGAGCAGTACTTC. Protein: CASSLSRAGGNSYEQYF.

The chain carries TRBV5-4 and TRBJ2-7; TRBD1 matches 8 bases. Germline loops: CDR1 SGHNT, CDR2 YYREEE (reference sequence). This CDR3 contains 15 residues. V trimming: 0 bases; J trimming: 5 bases; junction bases outside the gene matches: 7. In DNA, the CDR3 is TGTGCCAGCAGCTTGGTCCGGGACAGGTTAGACGAGCAGTACTTC. Translation: CASSLVRDRLDEQYF.

The CDR3 bases are TGTGCCATCAGTGCCAGGACTAGCGAGCCCCAAGAGACCCAGTACTTC. It is translated as CAISARTSEPQETQYF. This chain links TRBV10-3 with TRBJ2-5, with 9 bases that match TRBD2. Germline values: CDR1 ENHRY, CDR2 SYGVKD. V shed 4 bases and J 1 base; nucleotides not matched to a gene: 7. The CDR3 has 16 residues.

V is TRBV2 and J is TRBJ1-2, with TRBD1 as a possible D gene (6 bases). Trimming took 9 bases from V and 5 from J, leaving 22 bases between them. The CDR3 has 15 amino acids. The V gene's germline CDR1 is SNHLY and CDR2 FYNNEI. Here the CDR3 DNA reads TGTGCCAGGTCGCTGTTCACAGGGCTTCAATATGGCTACACCTTC. Amino acid sequence: CARSLFTGLQYGYTF.

The chain joins TRBV11-2 to TRBJ1-1, with D hard to call. The CDR3 has 13 residues. V was shortened by 1 base and J by 3 bases, with 6 bases between the two germline ends. The V gene's germline CDR1 is SGHAT and CDR2 FQNNGV. The CDR3 DNA reads as TGTGCCAGCAGCTTAGCTCGGGACACTGAAGCTTTCTTT. Encoded protein: CASSLARDTEAFF.